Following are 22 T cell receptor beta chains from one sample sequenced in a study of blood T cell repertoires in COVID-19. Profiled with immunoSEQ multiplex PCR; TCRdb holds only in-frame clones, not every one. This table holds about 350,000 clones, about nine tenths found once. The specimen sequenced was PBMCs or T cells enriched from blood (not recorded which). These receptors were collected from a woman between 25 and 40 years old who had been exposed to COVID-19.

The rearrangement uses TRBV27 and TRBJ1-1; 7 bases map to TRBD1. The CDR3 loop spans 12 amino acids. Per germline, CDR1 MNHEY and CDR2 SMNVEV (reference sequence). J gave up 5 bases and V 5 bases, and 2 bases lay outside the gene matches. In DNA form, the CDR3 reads TGTGCCAGCAGTATACAGGGGACTGAAGCTTTCTTT. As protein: CASSIQGTEAFF.

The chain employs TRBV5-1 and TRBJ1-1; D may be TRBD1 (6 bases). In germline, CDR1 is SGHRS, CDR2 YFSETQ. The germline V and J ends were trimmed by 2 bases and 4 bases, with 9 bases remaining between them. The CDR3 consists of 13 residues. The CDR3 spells CASSFTGSTEAFF. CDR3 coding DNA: TGCGCCAGCAGCTTCACAGGGAGCACTGAAGCTTTCTTT.

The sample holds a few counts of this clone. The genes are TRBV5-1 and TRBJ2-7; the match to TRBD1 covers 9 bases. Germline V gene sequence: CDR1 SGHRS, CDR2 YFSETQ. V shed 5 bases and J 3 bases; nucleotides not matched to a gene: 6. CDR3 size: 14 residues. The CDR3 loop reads CASRPGQGNYEQYF. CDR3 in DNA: TGCGCCAGCAGGCCGGGACAGGGAAACTACGAGCAGTACTTC.

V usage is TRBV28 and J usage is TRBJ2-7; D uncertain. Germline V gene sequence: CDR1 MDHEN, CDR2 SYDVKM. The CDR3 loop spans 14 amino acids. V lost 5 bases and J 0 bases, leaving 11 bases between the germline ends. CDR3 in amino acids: CASSPPIGSYEQYF. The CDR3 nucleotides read TGTGCCAGCAGTCCCCCAATCGGCTCCTACGAGCAGTACTTC.

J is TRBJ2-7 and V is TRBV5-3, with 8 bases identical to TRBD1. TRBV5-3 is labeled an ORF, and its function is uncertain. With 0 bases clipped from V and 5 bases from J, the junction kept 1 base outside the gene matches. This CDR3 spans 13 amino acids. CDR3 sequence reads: CARSLDRGNEQYF. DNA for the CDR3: TGTGCCAGAAGCTTGGACAGGGGGAACGAGCAGTACTTC.

The CDR3 DNA reads TGTGCCAGCAGCTTCCGAGGGACTAGGGGGGAGACCCAGTACTTC. It codes for CASSFRGTRGETQYF. This chain uses TRBV11-3 with TRBJ2-5; 8 bases agree with TRBD2. J was trimmed by 5 bases and V by 3 bases; bases with no gene match: 8. CDR1 is SGHNT, CDR2 YENEEA, per germline. The CDR3 is made up of 15 amino acids.

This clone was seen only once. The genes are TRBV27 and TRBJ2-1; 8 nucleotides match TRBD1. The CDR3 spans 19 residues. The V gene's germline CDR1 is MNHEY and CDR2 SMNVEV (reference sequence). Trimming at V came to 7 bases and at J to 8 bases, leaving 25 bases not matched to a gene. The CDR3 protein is CASTPGDRSRQGRGDEQFF. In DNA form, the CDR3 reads TGTGCCAGCACCCCCGGTGATAGGAGCCGACAGGGGCGAGGGGATGAGCAGTTCTTC.

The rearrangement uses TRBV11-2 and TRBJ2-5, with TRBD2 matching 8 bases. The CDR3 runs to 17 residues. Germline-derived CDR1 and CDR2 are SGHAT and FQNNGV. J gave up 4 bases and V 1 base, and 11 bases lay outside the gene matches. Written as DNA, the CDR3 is TGTGCCAGCAGCTTAGGAAGTTTCGGGGGGGTTCGAGAGACCCAGTACTTC. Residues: CASSLGSFGGVRETQYF.

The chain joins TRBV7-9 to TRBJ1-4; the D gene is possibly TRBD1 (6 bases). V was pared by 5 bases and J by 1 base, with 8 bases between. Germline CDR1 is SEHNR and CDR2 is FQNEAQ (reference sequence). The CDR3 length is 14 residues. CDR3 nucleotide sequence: TGTGCCAGCAGCCCAGGGGAAACTAATGAAAAACTGTTTTTT. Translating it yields CASSPGETNEKLFF. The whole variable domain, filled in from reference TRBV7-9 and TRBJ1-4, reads DTGVSQNPRHKITKRGQNVTFRCDPISEHNRLYWYRQTLGQGPEFLTYFQNEAQLEKSRLLSDRFSAERPKGSFSTLEIQRTEQGDSAMYLCASSPGETNEKLFFGSGTQLSVL.

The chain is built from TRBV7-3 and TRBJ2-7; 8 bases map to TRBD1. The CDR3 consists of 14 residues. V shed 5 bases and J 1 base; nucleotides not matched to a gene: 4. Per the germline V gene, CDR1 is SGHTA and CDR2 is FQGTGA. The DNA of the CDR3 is TGTGCCAGCAGCCCCCGGGACAGGTCCTACGAGCAGTACTTC. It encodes CASSPRDRSYEQYF.

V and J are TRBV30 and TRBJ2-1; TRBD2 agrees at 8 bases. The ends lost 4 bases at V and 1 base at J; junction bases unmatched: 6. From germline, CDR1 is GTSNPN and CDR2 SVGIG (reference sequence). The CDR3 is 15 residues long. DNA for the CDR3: TGTGCCTGGACCCGGTTAGCGGGATCCTACAATGAGCAGTTCTTC. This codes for CAWTRLAGSYNEQFF.

The CDR3 DNA follows: TGTGCCAGCAGTGACAGGGAGGCTTCACCCCTCCACTTT. Translated: CASSDREASPLHF. This chain uses TRBV2 with TRBJ1-6; a possible D gene is TRBD1 (5 bases). V was cut by 3 bases and J by 9 bases, with 9 bases left in between. In germline, CDR1 is SNHLY, CDR2 FYNNEI. The CDR3 extends over 13 amino acids.

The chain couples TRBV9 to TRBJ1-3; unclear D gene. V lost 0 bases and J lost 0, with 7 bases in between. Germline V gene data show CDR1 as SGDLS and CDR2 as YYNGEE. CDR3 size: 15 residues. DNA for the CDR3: TGTGCCAGCAGCGTAGGCCCCAGCTCTGGAAACACCATATATTTT. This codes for CASSVGPSSGNTIYF. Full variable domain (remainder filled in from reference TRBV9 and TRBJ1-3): DSGVTQTPKHLITATGQRVTLRCSPRSGDLSVYWYQQSLDQGLQFLIQYYNGEERAKGNILERFSAQQFPDLHSELNLSSLELGDSALYFCASSVGPSSGNTIYFGEGSWLTVV.

CDR3 nucleotides: TGTGCCATCAGTGGGGAGGGGGACTCCTACAATGAGCAGTTCTTC. Residues: CAISGEGDSYNEQFF. The chain employs TRBV10-3 and TRBJ2-1; D might be TRBD2 (7 bases). The CDR3 is made up of 15 amino acids. Trimming removed 4 bases from V and 0 bases from J, with 10 bases in between. Germline CDR1 and CDR2: ENHRY and SYGVKD.

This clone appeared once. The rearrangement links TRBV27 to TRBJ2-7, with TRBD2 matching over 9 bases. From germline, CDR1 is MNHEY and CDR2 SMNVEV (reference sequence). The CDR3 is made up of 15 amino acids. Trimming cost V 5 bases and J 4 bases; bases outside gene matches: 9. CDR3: CASSAASGMGYEQYF. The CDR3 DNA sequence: TGTGCCAGCAGTGCAGCTAGCGGGATGGGTTACGAGCAGTACTTC.

The CDR3 is CASSSTGKVGNEQFF. The CDR3 DNA reads TGTGCCAGCAGTTCGACAGGGAAGGTAGGCAATGAGCAGTTCTTC. The chain is built from TRBV28 and TRBJ2-1, with 7 bases matching TRBD1. Looked up from germline, CDR1 is MDHEN and CDR2 is SYDVKM. J lost 6 bases, V lost 4 bases, and 9 bases had no gene match. The CDR3 is made up of 15 amino acids.

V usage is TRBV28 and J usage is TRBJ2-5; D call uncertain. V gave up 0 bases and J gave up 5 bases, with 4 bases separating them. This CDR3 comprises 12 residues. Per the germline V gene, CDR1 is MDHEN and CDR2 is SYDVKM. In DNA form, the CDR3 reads TGTGCCAGCAGTTTATGGAGGGAGACCCAGTACTTC. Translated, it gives CASSLWRETQYF.

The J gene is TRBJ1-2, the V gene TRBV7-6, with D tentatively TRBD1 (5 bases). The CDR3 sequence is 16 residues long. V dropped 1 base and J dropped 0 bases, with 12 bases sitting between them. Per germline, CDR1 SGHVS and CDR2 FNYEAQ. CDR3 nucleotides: TGTGCCAGCAGCTTAGATCCGGGGGGGGCTAACTATGGCTACACCTTC. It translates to CASSLDPGGANYGYTF.

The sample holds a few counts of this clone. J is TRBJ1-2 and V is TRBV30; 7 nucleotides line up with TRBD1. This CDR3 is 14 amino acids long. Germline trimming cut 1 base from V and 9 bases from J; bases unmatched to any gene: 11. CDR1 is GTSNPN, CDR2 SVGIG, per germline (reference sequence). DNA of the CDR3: TGTGCCTGGAGTGGACGACTTTCGACAGGGAGCTACACCTTC. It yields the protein CAWSGRLSTGSYTF.

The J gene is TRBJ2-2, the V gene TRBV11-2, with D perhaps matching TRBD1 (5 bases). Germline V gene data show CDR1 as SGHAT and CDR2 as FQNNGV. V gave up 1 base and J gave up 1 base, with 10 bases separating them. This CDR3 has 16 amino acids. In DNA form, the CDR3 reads TGTGCCAGCAGCTTAGTCGGAACAGGGAACACCGGGGAGCTGTTTTTT. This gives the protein CASSLVGTGNTGELFF.

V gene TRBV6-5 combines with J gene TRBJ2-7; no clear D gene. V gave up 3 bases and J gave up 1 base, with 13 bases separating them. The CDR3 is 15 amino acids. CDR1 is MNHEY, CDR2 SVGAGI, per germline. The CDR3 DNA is TGTGCCAGCAGTTATTATCCAGGCGCTTCCTACGAGCAGTACTTC. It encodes CASSYYPGASYEQYF.

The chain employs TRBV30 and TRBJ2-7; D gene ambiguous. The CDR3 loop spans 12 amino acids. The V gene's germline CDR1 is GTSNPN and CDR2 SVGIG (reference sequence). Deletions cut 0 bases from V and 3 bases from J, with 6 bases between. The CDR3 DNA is TGTGCCTGGAGTGTATTCAGCTACGAGCAGTACTTC. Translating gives CAWSVFSYEQYF.